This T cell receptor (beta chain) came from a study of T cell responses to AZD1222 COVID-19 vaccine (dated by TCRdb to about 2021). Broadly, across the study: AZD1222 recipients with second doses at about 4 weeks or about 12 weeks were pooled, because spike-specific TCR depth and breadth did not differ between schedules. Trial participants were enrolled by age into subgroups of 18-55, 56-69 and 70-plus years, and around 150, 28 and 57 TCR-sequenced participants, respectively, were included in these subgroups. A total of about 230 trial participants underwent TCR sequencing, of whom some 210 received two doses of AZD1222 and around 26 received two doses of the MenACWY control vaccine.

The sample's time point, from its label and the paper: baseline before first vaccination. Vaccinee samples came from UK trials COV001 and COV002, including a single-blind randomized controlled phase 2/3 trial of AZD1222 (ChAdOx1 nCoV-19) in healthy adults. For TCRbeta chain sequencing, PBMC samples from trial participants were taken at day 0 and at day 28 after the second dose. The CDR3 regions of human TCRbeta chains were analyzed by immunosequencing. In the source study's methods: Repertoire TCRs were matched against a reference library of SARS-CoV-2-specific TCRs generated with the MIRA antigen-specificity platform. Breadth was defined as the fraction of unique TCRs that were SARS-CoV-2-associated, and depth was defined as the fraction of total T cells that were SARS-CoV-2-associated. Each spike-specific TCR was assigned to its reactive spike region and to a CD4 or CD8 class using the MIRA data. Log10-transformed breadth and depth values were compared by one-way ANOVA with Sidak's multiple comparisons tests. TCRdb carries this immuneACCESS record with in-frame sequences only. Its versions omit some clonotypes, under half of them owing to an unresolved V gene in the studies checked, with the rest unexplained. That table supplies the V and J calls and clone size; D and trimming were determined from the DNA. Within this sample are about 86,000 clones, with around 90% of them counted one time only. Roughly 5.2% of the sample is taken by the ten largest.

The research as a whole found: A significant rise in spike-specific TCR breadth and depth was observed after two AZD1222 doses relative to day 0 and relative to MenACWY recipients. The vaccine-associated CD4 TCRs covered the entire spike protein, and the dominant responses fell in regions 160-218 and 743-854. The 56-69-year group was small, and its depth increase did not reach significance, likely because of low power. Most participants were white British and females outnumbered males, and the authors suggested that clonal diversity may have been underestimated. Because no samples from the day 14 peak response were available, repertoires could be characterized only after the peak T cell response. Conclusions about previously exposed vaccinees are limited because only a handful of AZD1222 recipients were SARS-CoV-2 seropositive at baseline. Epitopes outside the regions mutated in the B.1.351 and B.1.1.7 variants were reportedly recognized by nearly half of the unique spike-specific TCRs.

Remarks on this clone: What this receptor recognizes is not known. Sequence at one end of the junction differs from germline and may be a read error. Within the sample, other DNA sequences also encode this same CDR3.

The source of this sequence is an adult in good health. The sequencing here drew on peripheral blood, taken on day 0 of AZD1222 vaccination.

CDR3 protein: CASSLEYEQYF. The nucleotide sequence reads TGCGCCAGCAGTTTGGAGTACGAGCAGTACTTC. The chain is assembled from TRBV5-1 and TRBJ2-7; the D segment cannot be called with confidence. From a lookup of the germline V gene, CDR1 and CDR2 are SGHRS and YFSETQ. The CDR3 covers 11 residues, taking in both the cysteine and the phenylalanine. CDR3 DNA only is kept here, 33 bases in frame from base 1.